One sample yielded the 4 T cell receptor beta chains listed below, sequenced in a study of identical twins' blood T cells. MiXCR was run by TCRdb on the 5' RACE reads, yielding one entry per CDR3 protein. Among fewer than 450,000 distinct CDR3 sequences listed, about 28% were seen once. Specimen: PBMCs. The origin of the receptors is a woman between 18 and 55 years old in good health.

The chain links TRBV14 to TRBJ2-3; possibly TRBD2 for D (6 bases). Germline V gene sequence: CDR1 SGHDN, CDR2 FVKESK. The CDR3 has 16 amino acids. Trimming took 4 bases from V and 6 from J, leaving 20 bases between them. CDR3 loop: CASSPPVGGWEDTQYF. CDR3 sequence (DNA): TGTGCCAGCAGCCCCCCCGTTGGGGGGTGGGAGGATACGCAGTATTTT.

In its sample, this clonotype was seen many times. This chain uses TRBV7-2 with TRBJ2-2; the D is unclear. The CDR3 is 17 amino acids. V lost 0 bases to trimming and J lost 0 bases, with 11 bases between them. Germline CDR1 and CDR2: SGHTA and FQGNSA. CDR3 protein: CASSLALDRTNTGELFF. In DNA form, the CDR3 reads TGTGCCAGCAGCTTAGCGTTGGACCGAACGAACACCGGGGAGCTGTTTTTT.

This clonotype was found a few times. The chain employs TRBV6-6 and TRBJ1-3, with D hard to call. Per the germline V gene, CDR1 is MNHNY and CDR2 is SVGAGI (reference sequence). The CDR3 length is 14 residues. V was trimmed by 8 bases and J by 0 bases, leaving 11 bases between them. CDR3: CASRSGSSGNTIYF. CDR3 DNA sequence: TGTGCCAGCCGTTCGGGAAGCTCTGGAAACACCATATATTTT.

In its sample, this clonotype was seen a few times. One end of the junction fails to match germline, which may point to a read error. The rearrangement uses TRBV7-7 and TRBJ2-1; 10 bases match TRBD2. Germline loops: CDR1 SSHAT, CDR2 FNYEAQ (reference sequence). The CDR3 consists of 15 residues. This CDR3 reads CASSPGTSAYNEQFF. In DNA, the CDR3 is TGTGCTAGCAGCCCCGGGACTAGCGCTTACAATGAGCAGTTCTTC.